The present entry profiles one T cell receptor (beta chain) with its context. Assay used: immunoSEQ multiplex PCR; TCRdb lists only in-frame clones, some missing. This table holds some 120,000 clones, roughly nine tenths found once. These data belong to a study of T cell responses to AZD1222 COVID-19 vaccine. The junction had 10 bases not matched to a gene; V was cut back by 2 bases and J by 7 bases. This CDR3 comprises 16 residues. Germline V gene sequence: CDR1 LNHNV, CDR2 YYDKDF (reference sequence). The sequencing here drew on peripheral blood, taken on day 0 of AZD1222 vaccination. This chain joins TRBV15 and TRBJ2-1, with 8 bases lining up with TRBD2. This clonotype originated in an adult in good health. The CDR3 region has the DNA TGTGCCACCAGCAGATCTCCGACTAGCGTACAAAATGAGCAGTTCTTC. Protein sequence: CATSRSPTSVQNEQFF.